This T cell receptor (beta chain) was profiled in a study of OX40 agonist ivuxolimab in advanced cancers. Some clones are missing from TCRdb's copy, which holds only in-frame ones; the method was immunoSEQ multiplex PCR. The sample has tens of thousands of clones, approximately 90% seen once. The CDR3 consists of 11 residues. The germline gives CDR1 SQVTM, CDR2 ANQGSEA. The V and J ends lost 5 bases and 7 bases respectively, with 11 bases between them. Sequencing used CD4+ or CD8+ T cells sorted from blood, obtained in a trial of the OX40 agonist ivuxolimab. The chain has TRBV29-1 and TRBJ1-1, with unresolved D. This receptor was obtained from an adult with an advanced solid tumor such as melanoma, head and neck, liver or kidney cancer. The CDR3, as DNA: TGCAGCGTTTCAGGTTGGAATGAAGCTTTCTTT. Its translation is CSVSGWNEAFF.